The T cell receptor (beta chain) under discussion was sequenced for a study of blood T cell repertoires in COVID-19. V shed 6 bases and J 1 base; nucleotides not matched to a gene: 7. The V gene's germline CDR1 is SQVTM and CDR2 ANQGSEA. CDR3 length: 14 residues. This clone was counted at least ten times. Only in-frame clones appear in the TCRdb table, and some are missing; sequencing was by immunoSEQ multiplex PCR. Of around 100,000 clones listed, about 83% are singletons. The sequence derives from a human donor in a cohort sampled during active COVID-19. The genes are TRBV29-1 and TRBJ2-5; TRBD2 agrees at 8 bases. The material sequenced was peripheral blood. CDR3 amino acids: CSVAGTSTQETQYF. DNA of the CDR3: TGCAGCGTGGCCGGGACTAGTACCCAAGAGACCCAGTACTTC.